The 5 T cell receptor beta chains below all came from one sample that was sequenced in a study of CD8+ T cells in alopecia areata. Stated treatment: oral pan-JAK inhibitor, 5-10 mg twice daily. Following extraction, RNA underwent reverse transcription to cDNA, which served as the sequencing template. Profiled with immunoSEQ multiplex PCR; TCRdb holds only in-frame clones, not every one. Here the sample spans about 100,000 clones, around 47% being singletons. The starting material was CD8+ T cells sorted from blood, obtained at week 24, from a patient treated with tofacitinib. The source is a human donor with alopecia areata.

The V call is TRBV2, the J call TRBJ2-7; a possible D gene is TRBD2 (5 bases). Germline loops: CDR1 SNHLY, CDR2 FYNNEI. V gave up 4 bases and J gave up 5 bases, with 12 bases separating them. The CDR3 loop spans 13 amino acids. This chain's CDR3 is CASSVGRVNEQYF. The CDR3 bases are TGTGCCAGCAGTGTTGGGCGGGTTAACGAGCAGTACTTC.

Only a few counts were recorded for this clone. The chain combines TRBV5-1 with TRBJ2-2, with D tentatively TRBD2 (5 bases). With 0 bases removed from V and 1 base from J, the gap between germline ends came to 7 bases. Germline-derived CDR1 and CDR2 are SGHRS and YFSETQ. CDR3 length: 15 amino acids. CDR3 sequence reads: CASSLVGENTGELFF. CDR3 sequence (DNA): TGCGCCAGCAGCTTGGTGGGAGAGAACACCGGGGAGCTGTTTTTT.

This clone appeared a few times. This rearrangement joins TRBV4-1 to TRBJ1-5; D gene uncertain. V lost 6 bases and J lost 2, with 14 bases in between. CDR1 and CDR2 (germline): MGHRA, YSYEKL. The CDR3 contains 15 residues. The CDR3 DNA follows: TGCGCCAGCAGGTGGGCCGGTGGGGGCAATCAGCCCCAGCATTTT. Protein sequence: CASRWAGGGNQPQHF.

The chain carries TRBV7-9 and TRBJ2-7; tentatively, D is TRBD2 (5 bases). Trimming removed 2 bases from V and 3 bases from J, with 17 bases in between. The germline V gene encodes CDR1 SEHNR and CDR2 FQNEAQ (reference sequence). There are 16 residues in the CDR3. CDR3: CASSLYREGRNYEQYF. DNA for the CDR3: TGTGCCAGCAGCTTATACCGGGAAGGCAGAAACTACGAGCAGTACTTC.

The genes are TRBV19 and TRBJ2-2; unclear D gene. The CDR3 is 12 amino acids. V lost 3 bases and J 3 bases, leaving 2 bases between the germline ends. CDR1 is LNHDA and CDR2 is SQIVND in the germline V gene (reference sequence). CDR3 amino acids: CASSMDTGELFF. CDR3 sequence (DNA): TGTGCCAGTAGTATGGACACCGGGGAGCTGTTTTTT.